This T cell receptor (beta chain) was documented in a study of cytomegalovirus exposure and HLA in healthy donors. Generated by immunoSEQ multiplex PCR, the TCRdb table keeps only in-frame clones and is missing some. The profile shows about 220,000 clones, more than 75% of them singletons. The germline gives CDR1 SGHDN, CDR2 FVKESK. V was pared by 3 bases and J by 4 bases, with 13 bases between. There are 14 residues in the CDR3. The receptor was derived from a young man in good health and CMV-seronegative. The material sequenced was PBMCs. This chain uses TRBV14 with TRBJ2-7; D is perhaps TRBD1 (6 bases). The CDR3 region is CASSQAGTIYEQYF. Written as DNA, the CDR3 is TGTGCCAGCAGCCAGGCCGGGACAATATACGAGCAGTACTTC.